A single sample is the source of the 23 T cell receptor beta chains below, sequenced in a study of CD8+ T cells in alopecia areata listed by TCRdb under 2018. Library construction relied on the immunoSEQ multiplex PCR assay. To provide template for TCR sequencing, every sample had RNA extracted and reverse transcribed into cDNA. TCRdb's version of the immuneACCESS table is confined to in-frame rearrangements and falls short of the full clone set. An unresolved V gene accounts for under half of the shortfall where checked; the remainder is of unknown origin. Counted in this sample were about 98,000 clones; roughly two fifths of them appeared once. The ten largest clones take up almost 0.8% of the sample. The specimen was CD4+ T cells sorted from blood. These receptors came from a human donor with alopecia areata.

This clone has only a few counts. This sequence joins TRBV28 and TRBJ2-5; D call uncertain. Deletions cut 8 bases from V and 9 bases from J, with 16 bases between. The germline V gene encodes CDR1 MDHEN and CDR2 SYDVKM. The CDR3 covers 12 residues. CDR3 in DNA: TGTGCCAGCCGGTCCACCAGGTTGGCCCAGTACTTC. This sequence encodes CASRSTRLAQYF. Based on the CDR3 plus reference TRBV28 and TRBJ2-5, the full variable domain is DVKVTQSSRYLVKRTGEKVFLECVQDMDHENMFWYRQDPGLGLRLIYFSYDVKMKEKGDIPEGYSVSREKKERFSLILESASTNQTSMYLCASRSTRLAQYFGPGTRLLVL.

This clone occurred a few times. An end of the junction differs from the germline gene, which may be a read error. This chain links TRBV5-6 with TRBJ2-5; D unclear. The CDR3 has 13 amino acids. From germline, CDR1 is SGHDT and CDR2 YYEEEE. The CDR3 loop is CASSFGEPHRLDF. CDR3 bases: TGTGCCAGCAGCTTTGGGGAACCCCACCGTTTGGACTTC.

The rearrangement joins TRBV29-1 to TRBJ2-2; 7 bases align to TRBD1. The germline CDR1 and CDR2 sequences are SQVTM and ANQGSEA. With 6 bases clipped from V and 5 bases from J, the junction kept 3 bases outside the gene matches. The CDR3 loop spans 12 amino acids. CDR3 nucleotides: TGCAGCGTCAACAGGGGTACCGGGGAGCTGTTTTTT. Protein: CSVNRGTGELFF.

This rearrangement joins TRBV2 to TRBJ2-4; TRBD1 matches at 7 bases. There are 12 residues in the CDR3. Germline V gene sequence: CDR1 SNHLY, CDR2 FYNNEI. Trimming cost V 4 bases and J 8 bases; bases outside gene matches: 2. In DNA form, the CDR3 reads TGTGCCAGCAGTGGTCAGGGGGACATTCAGTACTTC. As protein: CASSGQGDIQYF.

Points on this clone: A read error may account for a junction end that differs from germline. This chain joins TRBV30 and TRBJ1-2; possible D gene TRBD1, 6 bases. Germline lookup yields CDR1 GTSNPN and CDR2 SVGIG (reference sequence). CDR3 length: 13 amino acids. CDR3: CAWSVLGGRSAAF. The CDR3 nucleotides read TGTGCCTGGAGTGTACTGGGGGGCCGATCGGCCGCCTTC.

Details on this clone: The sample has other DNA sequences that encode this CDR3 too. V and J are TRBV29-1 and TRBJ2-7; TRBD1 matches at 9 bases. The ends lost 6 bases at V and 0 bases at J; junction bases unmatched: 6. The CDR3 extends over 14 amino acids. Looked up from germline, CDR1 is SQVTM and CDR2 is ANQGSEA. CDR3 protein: CSVGTGGGSYEQYF. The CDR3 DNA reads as TGCAGCGTCGGTACAGGGGGCGGCTCCTACGAGCAGTACTTC.

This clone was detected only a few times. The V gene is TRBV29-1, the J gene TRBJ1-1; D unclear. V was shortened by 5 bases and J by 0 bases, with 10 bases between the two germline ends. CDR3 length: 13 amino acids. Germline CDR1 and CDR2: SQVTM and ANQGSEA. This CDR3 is CSVTQLLNTEAFF. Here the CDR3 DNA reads TGCAGCGTTACCCAACTTTTGAACACTGAAGCTTTCTTT.

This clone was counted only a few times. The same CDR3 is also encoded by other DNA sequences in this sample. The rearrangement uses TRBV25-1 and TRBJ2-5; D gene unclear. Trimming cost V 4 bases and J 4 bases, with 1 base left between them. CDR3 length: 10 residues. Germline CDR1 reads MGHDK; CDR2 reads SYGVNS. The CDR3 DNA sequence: TGTGCCAGCAGTGGAGAGACCCAGTACTTC. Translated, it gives CASSGETQYF. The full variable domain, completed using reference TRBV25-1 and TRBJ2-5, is EADIYQTPRYLVIGTGKKITLECSQTMGHDKMYWYQQDPGMELHLIHYSYGVNSTEKGDLSSESTVSRIRTEHFPLTLESARPSHTSQYLCASSGETQYFGPGTRLLVL.

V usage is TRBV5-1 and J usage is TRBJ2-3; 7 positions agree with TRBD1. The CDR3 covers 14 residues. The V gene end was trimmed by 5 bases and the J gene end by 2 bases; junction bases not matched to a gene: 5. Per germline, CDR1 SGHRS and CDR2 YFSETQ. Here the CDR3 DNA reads TGCGCCAGCAGGACAGGGTGGATCACAGATACGCAGTATTTT. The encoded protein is CASRTGWITDTQYF.

CDR3 sequence: CASSQDRSGPFQETQYF. CDR3 nucleotides: TGTGCCAGCAGCCAGGACAGGTCGGGGCCATTTCAAGAGACCCAGTACTTC. The V call is TRBV28, the J call TRBJ2-5; 7 positions agree with TRBD1. The CDR3 sequence is 17 residues long. CDR1 is MDHEN, CDR2 SYDVKM, per germline. V was pared by 6 bases and J by 2 bases, with 15 bases of the junction left unmatched. Full variable domain (outside the CDR3, taken from reference TRBV28 and TRBJ2-5): DVKVTQSSRYLVKRTGEKVFLECVQDMDHENMFWYRQDPGLGLRLIYFSYDVKMKEKGDIPEGYSVSREKKERFSLILESASTNQTSMYLCASSQDRSGPFQETQYFGPGTRLLVL.

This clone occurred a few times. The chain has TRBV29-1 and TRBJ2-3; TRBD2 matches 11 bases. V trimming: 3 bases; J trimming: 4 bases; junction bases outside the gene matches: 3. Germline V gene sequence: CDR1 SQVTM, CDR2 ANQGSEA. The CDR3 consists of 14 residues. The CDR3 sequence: CSVDNSGGADTQYF. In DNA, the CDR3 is TGCAGCGTTGATAATAGCGGGGGGGCAGATACGCAGTATTTT.

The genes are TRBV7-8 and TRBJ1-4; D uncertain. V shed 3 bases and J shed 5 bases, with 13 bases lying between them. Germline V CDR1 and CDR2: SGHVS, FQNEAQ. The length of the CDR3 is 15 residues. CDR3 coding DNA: TGTGCCAGCAGCTTGAGGAGGGTGTCAAATGAAAAACTGTTTTTT. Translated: CASSLRRVSNEKLFF.

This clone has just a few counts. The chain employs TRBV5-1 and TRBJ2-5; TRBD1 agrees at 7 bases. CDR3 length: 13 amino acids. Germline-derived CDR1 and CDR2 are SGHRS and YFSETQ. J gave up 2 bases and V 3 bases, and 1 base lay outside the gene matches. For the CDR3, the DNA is TGCGCCAGCAGCTCGACAGGGCAAGAGACCCAGTACTTC. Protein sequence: CASSSTGQETQYF.

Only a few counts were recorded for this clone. The CDR3 DNA is TGCAGCGGCTCTCCGACTAGCGGGAATACGAATGAGCAGTTCTTC. Translating gives CSGSPTSGNTNEQFF. This sequence joins TRBV29-1 and TRBJ2-1; TRBD2 agrees at 11 bases. Germline V gene data show CDR1 as SQVTM and CDR2 as ANQGSEA. The CDR3 runs 15 residues. V trimming: 7 bases; J trimming: 7 bases; junction bases outside the gene matches: 12.

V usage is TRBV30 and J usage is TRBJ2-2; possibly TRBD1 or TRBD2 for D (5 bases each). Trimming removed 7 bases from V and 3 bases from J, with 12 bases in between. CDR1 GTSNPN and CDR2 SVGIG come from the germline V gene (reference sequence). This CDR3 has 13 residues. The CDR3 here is CAFQGEYTGELFF. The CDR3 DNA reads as TGTGCCTTCCAGGGAGAGTACACCGGGGAGCTGTTTTTT.

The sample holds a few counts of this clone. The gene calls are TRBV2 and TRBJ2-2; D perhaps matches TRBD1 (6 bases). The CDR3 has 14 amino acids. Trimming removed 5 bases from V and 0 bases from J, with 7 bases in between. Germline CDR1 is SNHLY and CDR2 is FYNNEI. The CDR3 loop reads CASSRGTNTGELFF. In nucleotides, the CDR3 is TGTGCCAGCAGTAGGGGGACGAACACCGGGGAGCTGTTTTTT. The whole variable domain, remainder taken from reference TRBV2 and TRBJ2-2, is EPEVTQTPSHQVTQMGQEVILRCVPISNHLYFYWYRQILGQKVEFLVSFYNNEISEKSEIFDDQFSVERPDGSNFTLKIRSTKLEDSAMYFCASSRGTNTGELFFGEGSRLTVL.

The chain's CDR3 is CSALIAGAAEQFF. CDR3 DNA: TGCAGCGCTCTTATAGCGGGAGCGGCAGAGCAGTTCTTC. The chain joins TRBV29-1 to TRBJ2-1, with 9 bases fitting TRBD2. CDR3 length: 13 residues. The germline CDR1 and CDR2 sequences are SQVTM and ANQGSEA. J gave up 10 bases and V 7 bases, and 11 bases lay outside the gene matches.

For the CDR3, the DNA is TGTGCCAGCAGACCCGAGGGCAATCAGCCCCAGCATTTT. Protein product: CASRPEGNQPQHF. The rearrangement joins TRBV2 to TRBJ1-5, with D unresolved. Per the germline V gene, CDR1 is SNHLY and CDR2 is FYNNEI. This CDR3 contains 13 residues. V dropped 6 bases and J dropped 2 bases, with 8 bases sitting between them.

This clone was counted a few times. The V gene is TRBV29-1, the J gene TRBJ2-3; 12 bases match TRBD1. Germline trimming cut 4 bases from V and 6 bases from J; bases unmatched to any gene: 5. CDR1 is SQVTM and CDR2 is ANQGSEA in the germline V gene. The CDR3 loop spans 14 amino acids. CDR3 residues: CSVAGDRGHDTQYF. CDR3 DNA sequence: TGCAGCGTTGCGGGGGACAGGGGGCATGATACGCAGTATTTT.

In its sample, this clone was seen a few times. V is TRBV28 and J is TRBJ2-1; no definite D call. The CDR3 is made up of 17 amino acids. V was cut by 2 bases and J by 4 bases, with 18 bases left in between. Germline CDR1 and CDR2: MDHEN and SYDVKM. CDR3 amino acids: CASSLGWRAGSYNEQFF. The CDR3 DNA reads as TGTGCCAGCAGTTTAGGCTGGCGCGCCGGATCGTACAATGAGCAGTTCTTC.

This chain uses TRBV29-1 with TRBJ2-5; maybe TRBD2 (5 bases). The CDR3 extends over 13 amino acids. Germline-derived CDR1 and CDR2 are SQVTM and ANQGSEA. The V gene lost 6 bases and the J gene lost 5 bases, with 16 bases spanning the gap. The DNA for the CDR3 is TGCAGCGTAGCCAACCTAGCTTTTGAGACCCAGTACTTC. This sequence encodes CSVANLAFETQYF. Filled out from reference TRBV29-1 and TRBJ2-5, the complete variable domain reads SAVISQKPSRDICQRGTSLTIQCQVDSQVTMMFWYRQQPGQSLTLIATANQGSEATYESGFVIDKFPISRPNLTFSTLTVSNMSPEDSSIYLCSVANLAFETQYFGPGTRLLVL.

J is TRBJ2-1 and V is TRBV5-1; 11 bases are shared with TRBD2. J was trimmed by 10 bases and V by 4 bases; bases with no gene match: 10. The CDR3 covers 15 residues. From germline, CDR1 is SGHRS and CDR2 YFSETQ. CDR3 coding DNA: TGCGCCAGCAGCCCCGGACTAGCGGGCCAAGGAGAGCAGTTCTTC. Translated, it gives CASSPGLAGQGEQFF.

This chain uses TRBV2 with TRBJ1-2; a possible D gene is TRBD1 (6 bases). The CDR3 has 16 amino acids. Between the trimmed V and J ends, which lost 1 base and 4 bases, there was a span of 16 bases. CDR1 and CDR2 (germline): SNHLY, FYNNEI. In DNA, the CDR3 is TGTGCCAGCAGTGAAGAGGACAGCTGGGCGGGCTATGGCTACACCTTC. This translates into CASSEEDSWAGYGYTF. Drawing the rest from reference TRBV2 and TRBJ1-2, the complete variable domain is EPEVTQTPSHQVTQMGQEVILRCVPISNHLYFYWYRQILGQKVEFLVSFYNNEISEKSEIFDDQFSVERPDGSNFTLKIRSTKLEDSAMYFCASSEEDSWAGYGYTFGSGTRLTVV.